The clone carrying this TCR beta chain is deemed medium-sized. Its antigen is unknown. The length of the CDR3 is 15 residues. V gave up 5 bases and J gave up 9 bases; unmatched junction bases: 9. The germline gives CDR1 MNHEY, CDR2 SMNVEV (reference sequence). Enrollment shut out patients with autoimmune disease history or systemic immunosuppression. This entry comes from a study of OX40 agonist ivuxolimab in advanced cancers. Study-wide results and caveats: CD8+ T cells averaged more expanded clones than CD4+.

Some clones are missing from TCRdb's copy, which holds only in-frame ones; the method was immunoSEQ multiplex PCR. The data contain some 42,000 clones, 70% to 90% of them singletons. Sample: CD4+ or CD8+ T cells sorted from blood, taken in a trial of the OX40 agonist ivuxolimab. J is TRBJ2-1 and V is TRBV27, with 11 positions matching TRBD1. This clonotype was sampled from an adult with an advanced solid tumor such as melanoma, head and neck, liver or kidney cancer. The CDR3 DNA sequence: TGTGCCAGCAGTCGTGGGACAGGGGGTTCGGGTGAGCAGTTCTTC. Translation gives CASSRGTGGSGEQFF.